What follows are 28 T cell receptor beta chains derived from one specimen sequenced in a study of T cells expressing NK-cell markers. From the 5' RACE reads, TCRdb lists one entry per CDR3 protein and no DNA. This sample contains a few hundred thousand distinct CDR3 sequences. Sequencing was done on a sample of blood T cells: a sorted CD56 or NKG2C T cell subset, CD4+ or CD8+ T cells, or bulk PBMC T cells (not recorded which). The source of these receptors is a woman aged 50 to 65 in good health.

The rearrangement links TRBV6-2 or TRBV6-3 to TRBJ1-1; TCRdb proposes TRBD1, but this gene call is untestable without DNA. Per germline, CDR1 MNHEY and CDR2 SVGEGT. This CDR3 contains 16 residues. This CDR3 reads CASSYPTGKKNTEAFF.

The chain recombines TRBV4-1 with TRBJ2-5; TCRdb lists TRBD1, though no DNA is available to test this call. CDR3 length equals 16 residues. The germline V gene encodes CDR1 MGHRA and CDR2 YSYEKL. This CDR3 is CASSQDPGEVRETQYF.

The J gene is TRBJ2-2, the V gene TRBV6-5. The CDR3 has 15 residues. CDR1 is MNHEY, CDR2 SVGAGI, per germline. The CDR3 loop reads CASSKRVANTGELFF.

The chain carries TRBV5-5 and TRBJ2-7; TCRdb's assignment of TRBD1 cannot be checked, as there is no DNA. The CDR3 length is 15 residues. Looked up from germline, CDR1 is SGHKS and CDR2 is YYEKEE (reference sequence). This CDR3 reads CASSLRGTGRNEQYF. The variable domain in full, with the rest retrieved from reference TRBV5-5 and TRBJ2-7, is DAGVTQSPTHLIKTRGQQVTLRCSPISGHKSVSWYQQVLGQGPQFIFQYYEKEERGRGNFPDRFSARQFPNYSSELNVNALLLGDSALYLCASSLRGTGRNEQYFGPGTRLTVT.

The chain is built from TRBV5-1 and TRBJ2-2; absent DNA, TCRdb's TRBD2 call cannot be checked. From germline, CDR1 is SGHRS and CDR2 YFSETQ. The CDR3 runs 15 residues. CDR3 loop: CASSPGLPGAGELFF.

The chain joins TRBV20-1 to TRBJ2-5; TCRdb's assignment of TRBD2 cannot be checked, as there is no DNA. The germline V gene has CDR1 DFQATT and CDR2 SNEGSKA (reference sequence). The CDR3 runs to 15 residues. The CDR3 sequence: CSAQRLAGEKKTQYF.

The chain recombines TRBV2 with TRBJ2-7; without DNA, the TCRdb call of TRBD2 cannot be checked. This CDR3 region has 13 residues. Germline V gene sequence: CDR1 SNHLY, CDR2 FYNNEI. CDR3: CASKSGRASEQYF. Drawing the rest from reference TRBV2 and TRBJ2-7, the complete variable domain is EPEVTQTPSHQVTQMGQEVILRCVPISNHLYFYWYRQILGQKVEFLVSFYNNEISEKSEIFDDQFSVERPDGSNFTLKIRSTKLEDSAMYFCASKSGRASEQYFGPGTRLTVT.

The chain links TRBV4-2 to TRBJ2-7. Germline values: CDR1 LGHNA, CDR2 YNFKEQ. The CDR3 consists of 14 residues. The CDR3 loop reads CASSQFQNSYEQYF.

This chain uses TRBV20-1 with TRBJ2-5; TCRdb's D gene call, TRBD2, goes unchecked for lack of DNA. Germline assignment: CDR1 DFQATT and CDR2 SNEGSKA (reference sequence). The CDR3 totals 14 residues. The CDR3 protein is CSAREEGVEETQYF.

The rearrangement links TRBV29-1 to TRBJ1-1. Germline-derived CDR1 and CDR2 are SQVTM and ANQGSEA. The CDR3 spans 13 residues. CDR3 sequence: CSVEDWRGLEAFF.

This rearrangement joins TRBV20-1 to TRBJ2-7; the TCRdb D gene call, TRBD2, has no DNA to confirm it. This CDR3 has 15 residues. Germline V gene lookup returns CDR1 DFQATT and CDR2 SNEGSKA (reference sequence). Here the CDR3 reads CSARKTTSGAYEQYF.

This rearrangement joins TRBV12-3 or TRBV12-4 to TRBJ1-2; TCRdb indicates TRBD1, and absent DNA this call remains unverified. The CDR3 spans 13 residues. CDR3 sequence: CASRLTGVYGYTF.

The chain couples TRBV5-1 to TRBJ2-6. The CDR3 contains 15 residues. Germline V CDR1 and CDR2: SGHRS, YFSETQ. The CDR3 spells CASSPEGSGANVLTF.

The rearrangement joins TRBV11-1 to TRBJ2-1. In germline, CDR1 is SGHAT, CDR2 FQDESV (reference sequence). CDR3 size: 14 residues. The CDR3 sequence: CASSFSEVNNEQFF.

The V and J genes are TRBV5-1 and TRBJ2-1; TCRdb selects TRBD2, and the lack of DNA leaves this call unchecked. There are 15 residues in the CDR3. Germline-derived CDR1 and CDR2 are SGHRS and YFSETQ. The CDR3: CASSLGLEGRDEQFF.

The CDR3 reads CASSLTTSPLLQDTQYF. The gene calls are TRBV3-1 and TRBJ2-3; with no DNA, the TCRdb D assignment of TRBD1 cannot be verified. The CDR3 consists of 17 residues. The germline gives CDR1 LGHDT, CDR2 YNNKEL (reference sequence).

V is TRBV14 and J is TRBJ1-2; the D gene TCRdb calls, TRBD1, cannot be checked with no DNA. This CDR3 is 17 amino acids long. The germline V gene has CDR1 SGHDN and CDR2 FVKESK. CDR3 protein: CASSPIGGSPSNYGYTF.

The gene calls are TRBV3-1 and TRBJ2-2. This CDR3 region has 16 residues. The germline CDR1 and CDR2 sequences are LGHDT and YNNKEL (reference sequence). The chain's CDR3 is CASSRSGMLNTGELFF.

This rearrangement joins TRBV15 to TRBJ2-1; without DNA, the TCRdb call of TRBD1 cannot be checked. This CDR3 is built from 12 residues. CDR1 is LNHNV, CDR2 YYDKDF, per germline (reference sequence). CDR3 loop: CATGGRSLGWFF.

The CDR3 loop reads CASSLAGKGSGANVLTF. J is TRBJ2-6 and V is TRBV12-3 or TRBV12-4. This CDR3 contains 17 residues.

This chain joins TRBV12-3 or TRBV12-4 and TRBJ1-1. CDR3 length: 13 residues. The CDR3 here is CASSFRFVPEAFF.

The rearrangement joins TRBV30 to TRBJ2-2. In germline, CDR1 is GTSNPN, CDR2 SVGIG (reference sequence). The CDR3 spans 12 residues. CDR3 sequence reads: CAWSVRSARLFF.

The chain couples TRBV27 to TRBJ2-1. Germline loops: CDR1 MNHEY, CDR2 SMNVEV (reference sequence). The length of the CDR3 is 16 residues. Here the CDR3 reads CASSSPAGASYNEQFF.

This chain uses TRBV4-1 with TRBJ2-4; TCRdb calls TRBD1, which cannot be checked without DNA. The V gene's germline CDR1 is MGHRA and CDR2 YSYEKL. This CDR3 is 18 amino acids long. The CDR3 region is CASSQPTRAIDLSNIQYF.

The V and J genes are TRBV7-8 and TRBJ2-1; TCRdb proposes TRBD2, but this gene call is untestable without DNA. The CDR3 extends over 21 amino acids. Germline V gene data show CDR1 as SGHVS and CDR2 as FQNEAQ. CDR3 protein: CASSLSTGLAGGTGGYNEQFF.

V gene TRBV20-1 combines with J gene TRBJ1-3; lacking DNA, the TRBD1 call made by TCRdb goes unchecked. Germline CDR1 is DFQATT and CDR2 is SNEGSKA (reference sequence). The CDR3 sequence is 14 residues long. CDR3 sequence reads: CSANAGTAGNTIYF.

CDR3 region: CSASSGGYGEQYF. This sequence joins TRBV20-1 and TRBJ2-7; lacking DNA, the TRBD1 call made by TCRdb goes unchecked. CDR1 is DFQATT and CDR2 is SNEGSKA in the germline V gene (reference sequence). The CDR3 is made up of 13 amino acids.

The V and J genes are TRBV20-1 and TRBJ2-5; TCRdb reports TRBD1, a call that lacks DNA to check it against. CDR1 is DFQATT, CDR2 SNEGSKA, per germline (reference sequence). The CDR3 runs 14 residues. The chain's CDR3 is CSAIGGGKAETQYF.